The 9 T cell receptor beta chains given below trace back to one sample, sequenced in a study of T cells in Graves' hyperthyroidism and ophthalmopathy. The CDR3 regions of TCR beta were amplified from RNA transcripts. The HTBI primer set served for first-round RT-PCR of the TCR CDR3. TCRdb reprocessed the multiplex PCR reads with MiXCR, giving one entry per CDR3 protein. Of around 380,000 distinct CDR3 sequences listed, approximately 12% are singletons. Sequencing used blood. All receptors come from a man younger than 45 with Graves' hyperthyroidism that later progressed to Graves' ophthalmopathy.

As to this clonotype: A much larger clone differs by one base, so this may be a read error. The DNA of the CDR3 is TGCAGTGCTAGTCAAGGGGACAATGAGCAGTTCTTC. It codes for CSASQGDNEQFF. The genes are TRBV20-1 and TRBJ2-1; D is perhaps TRBD1 (5 bases). Trimming left V 3 bases short and J 5 bases short, with 8 bases between. From germline, CDR1 is DFQATT and CDR2 SNEGSKA (reference sequence). The CDR3 spans 12 residues.

This clonotype was seen at least ten times. The rearrangement uses TRBV7-9 and TRBJ2-1; 9 bases align to TRBD2. CDR1 SEHNR and CDR2 FQNEAQ come from the germline V gene (reference sequence). This CDR3 is built from 16 residues. With 5 bases clipped from V and 3 bases from J, the junction kept 8 bases outside the gene matches. CDR3 sequence: CASSPSGLAFYNEQFF. Written as DNA, the CDR3 is TGTGCCAGCAGCCCCTCTGGACTAGCGTTCTACAATGAGCAGTTCTTC.

The J gene is TRBJ1-1, the V gene TRBV4-1; D is possibly TRBD1 (5 bases). Germline V gives CDR1 MGHRA, CDR2 YSYEKL. V dropped 3 bases and J dropped 1 base, with 15 bases sitting between them. The CDR3 contains 16 residues. CDR3 in amino acids: CASSQEPGRENTEAFF. CDR3 DNA: TGCGCCAGCAGCCAGGAACCGGGACGGGAGAACACTGAAGCTTTCTTT.

This clonotype was observed at least ten times. V is TRBV7-2 and J is TRBJ2-3; no clear D gene. The CDR3 sequence is 14 residues long. Trimming removed 0 bases from V and 1 base from J, with 5 bases in between. Germline V gene sequence: CDR1 SGHTA, CDR2 FQGNSA. The CDR3 loop reads CASSLASGTDTQYF. In nucleotides, the CDR3 is TGTGCCAGCAGCTTAGCCTCGGGCACAGATACGCAGTATTTT.

This clonotype occurred a few times. This may arise from a read error, as a much more abundant clone is one base away. V usage is TRBV6-9 and J usage is TRBJ1-1, with 7 positions matching TRBD1. The CDR3 covers 16 residues. V gave up 4 bases and J gave up 1 base; unmatched junction bases: 9. Germline V CDR1 and CDR2: MNHGY, SVAAGI. Here the CDR3 DNA reads TGTGCCAGCAGTTCCCCAGAGGGGGCTGGGAACACTGAAGCTTTCTTT. The encoded protein is CASSSPEGAGNTEAFF.

V gene TRBV19 combines with J gene TRBJ2-1; TRBD1 agrees at 7 bases. Germline V CDR1 and CDR2: LNHDA, SQIVND (reference sequence). With 8 bases clipped from V and 10 bases from J, the junction kept 8 bases outside the gene matches. The CDR3 contains 12 residues. CDR3 DNA sequence: TGTGCCAGTGGAAGGACAGGAGGCGAGCAGTTCTTC. This gives the protein CASGRTGGEQFF.

This clonotype showed up just a few times. V gene TRBV12-5 combines with J gene TRBJ2-5; D not resolved. The ends were cut back, 2 bases at V and 1 base at J, with 8 bases in the middle. This CDR3 contains 14 residues. The germline CDR1 and CDR2 sequences are LGHNT and FRNRAP. CDR3 residues: CASGLQPSQETQYF. DNA of the CDR3: TGTGCTAGTGGTTTGCAGCCCAGCCAAGAGACCCAGTACTTC.

This rearrangement joins TRBV5-1 to TRBJ2-2; no reliable D call. CDR1 is SGHRS and CDR2 is YFSETQ in the germline V gene. The CDR3 contains 16 residues. Trimming removed 0 bases from V and 4 bases from J, with 13 bases in between. CDR3 bases: TGCGCCAGCAGCTTGGAGGGCCTGGGTATCACCGGGGAGCTGTTTTTT. Encoded protein: CASSLEGLGITGELFF.

This clonotype was found many times. This chain joins TRBV6-2 or TRBV6-3 and TRBJ2-7, with 8 bases aligning to TRBD2. CDR1 is MNHEY and CDR2 is SVGEGT in the germline V gene. The CDR3 has 15 amino acids. The trim removed 0 bases at V and 1 base at J, leaving 2 bases unmatched. The CDR3: CASSYSIAGSYEQYF. CDR3 DNA: TGTGCCAGCAGTTACTCGATAGCGGGGTCCTACGAGCAGTACTTC.